The source of this T cell receptor beta chain is a study of blood T cell repertoires in COVID-19. Overall study: PBMCs, B-cell-depleted T cells, or T cells were the source of the cDNA or gDNA that made up the material.

In the original workflow: Scientists estimated how many nucleated cells there were by amplifying reference gene primers. Assay used: immunoSEQ multiplex PCR; TCRdb lists only in-frame clones, some missing. From that table come the V and J calls and clone size; the DNA was used to work out D and trimming. This sample has 210,000 or so clones, with roughly 80% found just once. CDR3 size: 16 residues. V gave up 3 bases and J gave up 5 bases; unmatched junction bases: 12. Per germline, CDR1 MNHEY and CDR2 SMNVEV (reference sequence). This sequence joins TRBV27 and TRBJ1-1, with TRBD1 identical over 7 bases. The sequence derives from a human donor in a cohort sampled during active COVID-19. The specimen was peripheral blood. As DNA, the CDR3 is TGTGCCAGCAGTTTGGGGCGACAGGGTAGGGGGACTGAAGCTTTCTTT. Encoded protein: CASSLGRQGRGTEAFF.